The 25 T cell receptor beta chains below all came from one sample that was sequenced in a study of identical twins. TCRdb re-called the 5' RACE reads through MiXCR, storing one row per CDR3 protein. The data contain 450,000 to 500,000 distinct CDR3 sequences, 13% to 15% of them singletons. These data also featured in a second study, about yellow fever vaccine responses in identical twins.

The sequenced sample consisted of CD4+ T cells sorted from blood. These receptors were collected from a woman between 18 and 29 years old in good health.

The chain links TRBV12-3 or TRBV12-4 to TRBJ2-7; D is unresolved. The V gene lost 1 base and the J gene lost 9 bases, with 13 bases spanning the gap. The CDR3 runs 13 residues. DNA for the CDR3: TGTGCCAGCAGTTTAGGGGCGAGCACCGGGCAGTACTTC. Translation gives CASSLGASTGQYF.

The chain's CDR3 is CASRPRLAQTYEQYF. In DNA form, the CDR3 reads TGTGCCAGCAGGCCACGGCTAGCGCAGACCTACGAGCAGTACTTC. The rearrangement uses TRBV6-2 or TRBV6-3 and TRBJ2-7; D might be TRBD2 (6 bases). The CDR3 runs 15 residues. Trimming left V 6 bases short and J 2 bases short, with 17 bases between. Germline loops: CDR1 MNHEY, CDR2 SVGEGT.

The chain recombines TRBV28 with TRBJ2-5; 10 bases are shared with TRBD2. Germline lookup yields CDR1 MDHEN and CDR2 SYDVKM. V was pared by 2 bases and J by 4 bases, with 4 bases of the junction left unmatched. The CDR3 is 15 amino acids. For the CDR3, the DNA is TGTGCCAGCAGTTTAGAGCGGGAGGGTGGAGAGACCCAGTACTTC. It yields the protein CASSLEREGGETQYF.

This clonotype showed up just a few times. CDR3 bases: TGTGCCAGCAGTGAAGTCCCGATCACCGGGGAGCTGTTTTTT. Its protein is CASSEVPITGELFF. This chain connects TRBV2 to TRBJ2-2; D is uncertain. The V end was cut by 1 base, the J end by 4 bases, with 7 bases between. Germline CDR1 and CDR2: SNHLY and FYNNEI. This CDR3 spans 14 amino acids. Complete variable domain (other parts from reference TRBV2 and TRBJ2-2): EPEVTQTPSHQVTQMGQEVILRCVPISNHLYFYWYRQILGQKVEFLVSFYNNEISEKSEIFDDQFSVERPDGSNFTLKIRSTKLEDSAMYFCASSEVPITGELFFGEGSRLTVL.

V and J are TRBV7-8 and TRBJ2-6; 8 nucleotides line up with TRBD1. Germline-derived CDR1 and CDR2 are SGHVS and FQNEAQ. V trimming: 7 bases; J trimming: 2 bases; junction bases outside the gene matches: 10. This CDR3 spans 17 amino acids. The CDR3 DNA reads TGTGCCAGCATCCGGGGACAGGTCTCTACTGGGGCCAACGTCCTGACTTTC. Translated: CASIRGQVSTGANVLTF.

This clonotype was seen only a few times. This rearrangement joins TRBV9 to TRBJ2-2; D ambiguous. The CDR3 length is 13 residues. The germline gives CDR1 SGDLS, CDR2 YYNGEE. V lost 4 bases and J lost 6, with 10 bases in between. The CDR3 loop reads CASSLTRSGELFF. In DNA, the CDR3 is TGTGCCAGCAGCTTGACACGATCCGGGGAGCTGTTTTTT.

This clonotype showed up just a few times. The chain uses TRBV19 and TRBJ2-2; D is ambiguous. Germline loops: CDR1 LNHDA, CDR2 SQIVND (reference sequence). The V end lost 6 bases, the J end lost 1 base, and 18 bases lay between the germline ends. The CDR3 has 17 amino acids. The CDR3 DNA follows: TGTGCCAGTAGGGACGGGCACTCCAATATGAACACCGGGGAGCTGTTTTTT. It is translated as CASRDGHSNMNTGELFF.

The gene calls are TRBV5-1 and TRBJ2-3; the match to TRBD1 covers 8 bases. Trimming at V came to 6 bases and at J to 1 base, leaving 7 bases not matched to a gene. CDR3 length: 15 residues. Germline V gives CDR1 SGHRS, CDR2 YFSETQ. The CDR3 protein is CASKMTGARTDTQYF. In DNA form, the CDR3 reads TGCGCCAGCAAGATGACAGGGGCCCGCACAGATACGCAGTATTTT.

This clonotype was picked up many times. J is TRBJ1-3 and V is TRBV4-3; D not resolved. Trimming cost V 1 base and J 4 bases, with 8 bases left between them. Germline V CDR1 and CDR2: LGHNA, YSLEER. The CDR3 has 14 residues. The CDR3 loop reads CASSQGFGGNTIYF. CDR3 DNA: TGCGCCAGCAGCCAAGGATTCGGAGGAAACACCATATATTTT.

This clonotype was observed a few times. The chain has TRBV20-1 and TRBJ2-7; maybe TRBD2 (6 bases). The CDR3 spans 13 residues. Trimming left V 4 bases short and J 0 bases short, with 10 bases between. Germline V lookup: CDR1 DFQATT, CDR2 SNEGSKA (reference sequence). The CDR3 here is CSAILANSYEQYF. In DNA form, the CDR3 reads TGCAGTGCTATTCTAGCGAACTCCTACGAGCAGTACTTC.

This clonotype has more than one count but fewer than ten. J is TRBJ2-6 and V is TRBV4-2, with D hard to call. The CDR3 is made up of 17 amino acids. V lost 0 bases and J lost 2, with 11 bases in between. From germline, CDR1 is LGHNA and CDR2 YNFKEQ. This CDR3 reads CASSQDFQSPGANVLTF. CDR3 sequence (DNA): TGTGCCAGCAGCCAAGATTTCCAGTCCCCTGGGGCCAACGTCCTGACTTTC.

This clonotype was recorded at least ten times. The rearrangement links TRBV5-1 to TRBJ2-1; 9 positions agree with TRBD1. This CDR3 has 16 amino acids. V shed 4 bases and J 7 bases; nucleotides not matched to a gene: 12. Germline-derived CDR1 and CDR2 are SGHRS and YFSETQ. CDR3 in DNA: TGCGCCAGCAGCCATAATACGGGACAGGGCCTGAATGAGCAGTTCTTC. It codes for CASSHNTGQGLNEQFF.

CDR3 in amino acids: CSAFRGGGEQYF. CDR3 DNA: TGCAGCGCCTTCCGAGGGGGTGGCGAGCAGTACTTC. The chain combines TRBV29-1 with TRBJ2-7, with a tentative D call TRBD1 (6 bases). V lost 7 bases, J lost 6 bases, and 16 bases lay in between. There are 12 residues in the CDR3. Per the germline V gene, CDR1 is SQVTM and CDR2 is ANQGSEA.

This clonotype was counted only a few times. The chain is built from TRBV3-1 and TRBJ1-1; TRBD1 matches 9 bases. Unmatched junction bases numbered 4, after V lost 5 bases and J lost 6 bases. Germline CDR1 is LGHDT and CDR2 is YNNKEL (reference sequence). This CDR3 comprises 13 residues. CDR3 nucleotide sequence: TGTGCCAGCAGCGACCGGGACAGGGCTGAAGCTTTCTTT. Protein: CASSDRDRAEAFF.

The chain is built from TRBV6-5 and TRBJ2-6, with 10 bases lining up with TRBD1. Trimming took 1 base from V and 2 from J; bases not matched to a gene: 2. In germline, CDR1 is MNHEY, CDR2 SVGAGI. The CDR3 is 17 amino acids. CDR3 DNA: TGTGCCAGCAGTTACTGGACAGGGGGTGCTGGGGCCAACGTCCTGACTTTC. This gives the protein CASSYWTGGAGANVLTF.

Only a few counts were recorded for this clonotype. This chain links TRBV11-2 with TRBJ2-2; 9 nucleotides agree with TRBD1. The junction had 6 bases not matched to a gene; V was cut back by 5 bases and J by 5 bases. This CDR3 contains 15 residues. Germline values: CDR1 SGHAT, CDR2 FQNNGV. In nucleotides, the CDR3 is TGTGCCAGCAGCGCACAGGGGGCGCCTACCGGGGAGCTGTTTTTT. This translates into CASSAQGAPTGELFF.

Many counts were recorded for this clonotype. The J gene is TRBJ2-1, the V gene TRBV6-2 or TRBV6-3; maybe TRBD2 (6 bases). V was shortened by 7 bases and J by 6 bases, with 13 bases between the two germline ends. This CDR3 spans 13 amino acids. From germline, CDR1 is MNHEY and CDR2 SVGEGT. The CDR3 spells CASNSRLGNEQFF. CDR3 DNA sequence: TGTGCCAGCAACTCCCGACTAGGCAATGAGCAGTTCTTC.

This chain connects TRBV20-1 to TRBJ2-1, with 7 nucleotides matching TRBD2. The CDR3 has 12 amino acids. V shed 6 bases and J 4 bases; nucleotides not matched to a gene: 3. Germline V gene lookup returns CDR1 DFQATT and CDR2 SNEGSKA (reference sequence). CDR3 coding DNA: TGCAGTGCCCGTAGCGGGTACAATGAGCAGTTCTTC. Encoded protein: CSARSGYNEQFF.

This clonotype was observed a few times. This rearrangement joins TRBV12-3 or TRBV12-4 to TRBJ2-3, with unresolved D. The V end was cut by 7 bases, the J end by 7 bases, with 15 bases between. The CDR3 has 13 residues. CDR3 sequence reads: CASTRNYIYTQYF. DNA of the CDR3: TGTGCCAGCACTCGAAATTATATATATACGCAGTATTTT.

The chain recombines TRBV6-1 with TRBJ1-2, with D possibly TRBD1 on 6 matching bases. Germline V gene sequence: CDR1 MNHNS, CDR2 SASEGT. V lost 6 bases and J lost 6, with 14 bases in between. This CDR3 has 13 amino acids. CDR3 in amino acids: CASRLTGIHGYTF. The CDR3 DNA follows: TGTGCCAGCAGACTGACAGGCATCCATGGCTACACCTTC.

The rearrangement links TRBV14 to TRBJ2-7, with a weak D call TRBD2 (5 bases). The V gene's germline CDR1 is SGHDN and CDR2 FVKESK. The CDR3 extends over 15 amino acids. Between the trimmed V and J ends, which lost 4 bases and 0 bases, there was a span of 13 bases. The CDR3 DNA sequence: TGTGCCAGCAGCCGCTCACTAGGAGTCTCCTACGAGCAGTACTTC. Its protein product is CASSRSLGVSYEQYF.

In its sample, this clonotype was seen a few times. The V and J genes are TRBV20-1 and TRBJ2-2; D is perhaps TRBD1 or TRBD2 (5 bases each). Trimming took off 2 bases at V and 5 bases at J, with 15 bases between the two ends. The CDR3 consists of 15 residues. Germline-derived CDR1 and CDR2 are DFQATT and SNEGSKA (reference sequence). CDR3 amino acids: CSARWGRIGTGELFF. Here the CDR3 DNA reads TGCAGTGCTAGATGGGGGAGAATCGGGACCGGGGAGCTGTTTTTT.

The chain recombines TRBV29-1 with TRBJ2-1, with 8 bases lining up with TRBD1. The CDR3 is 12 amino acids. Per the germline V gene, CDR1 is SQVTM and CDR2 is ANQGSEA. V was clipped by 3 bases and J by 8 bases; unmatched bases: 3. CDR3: CSVEDRVDEQFF. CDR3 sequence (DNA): TGCAGCGTTGAGGACAGGGTCGATGAGCAGTTCTTC.

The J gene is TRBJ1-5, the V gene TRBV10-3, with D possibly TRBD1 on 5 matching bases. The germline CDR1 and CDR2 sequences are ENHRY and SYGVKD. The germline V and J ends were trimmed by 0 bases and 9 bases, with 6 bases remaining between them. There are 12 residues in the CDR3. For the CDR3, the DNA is TGTGCCATCAGTGAGTCGCAGGGGCCCCAGCATTTT. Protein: CAISESQGPQHF.

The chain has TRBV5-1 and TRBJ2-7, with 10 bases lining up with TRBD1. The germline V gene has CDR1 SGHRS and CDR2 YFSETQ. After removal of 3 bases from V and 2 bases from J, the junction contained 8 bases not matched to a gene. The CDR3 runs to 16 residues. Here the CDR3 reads CASSSRRDRGTYEQYF. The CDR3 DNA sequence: TGCGCCAGCAGCTCACGCCGGGACAGGGGAACCTACGAGCAGTACTTC.